Below are 15 T cell receptor beta chains sequenced from a single sample in a study of naive and memory T cell subsets. Study observations and caveats: Naive repertoires, especially CD8, held a few larger clonotypes, possibly memory cells re-expressing CD45RA.

These receptors' antigens are unknown. Two oligonucleotides, mixed equimolar, formed the beta constant-region primer covering TRBC1 and TRBC2. The ligated cDNA underwent four PCR rounds using SP2 and nested alpha and beta constant-region primers. TCRdb reanalysed the UMI-ligation and nested PCR reads using MiXCR and keeps one entry per CDR3 protein. This sample has roughly 150,000 distinct CDR3 sequences, with roughly 23% found just once. Sequenced material: naive CD4+ T cells from blood. These receptors were obtained from a human donor in good health.

This chain uses TRBV5-1 with TRBJ2-5; 7 bases map to TRBD1. The CDR3 runs to 14 residues. Trimming took 3 bases from V and 5 from J; bases not matched to a gene: 7. Germline V gene data show CDR1 as SGHRS and CDR2 as YFSETQ. The CDR3 DNA reads TGCGCCAGCAGCTACCCCACAGGGGATGAGACCCAGTACTTC. Amino acids: CASSYPTGDETQYF.

The V call is TRBV10-3, the J call TRBJ2-2; no clear D. Germline CDR1 ENHRY, CDR2 SYGVKD. This CDR3 is 11 amino acids long. V was clipped by 2 bases and J by 10 bases, with 5 bases between them. The DNA of the CDR3 is TGTGCCATCAGTGAGGGGGAGGAGCTGTTTTTT. Encoded protein: CAISEGEELFF.

This clonotype occurred a few times. The V gene is TRBV2, the J gene TRBJ1-5, with a possible D match to TRBD1 (6 bases). Per germline, CDR1 SNHLY and CDR2 FYNNEI. The CDR3 runs to 15 residues. V gave up 5 bases and J gave up 8 bases, with 19 bases separating them. CDR3 residues: CASSLDRGSVEPQHF. CDR3 sequence (DNA): TGTGCCAGCAGTCTGGACAGAGGCTCAGTGGAGCCCCAGCATTTT.

This clonotype showed up many times. This chain's CDR3 is CASSFLGPNTGELFF. The CDR3 DNA is TGTGCCAGCAGCTTTCTGGGACCAAACACCGGGGAGCTGTTTTTT. The chain combines TRBV5-6 with TRBJ2-2; D is perhaps TRBD1 or TRBD2 (5 bases each). This CDR3 region has 15 residues. V lost 2 bases and J lost 2, with 10 bases in between. The germline gives CDR1 SGHDT, CDR2 YYEEEE.

The V gene is TRBV11-3, the J gene TRBJ2-4; possibly TRBD2 for D (5 bases). Trimming took 1 base from V and 8 from J, leaving 12 bases between them. The V gene's germline CDR1 is SGHNT and CDR2 YENEEA. The CDR3 has 14 residues. Written as DNA, the CDR3 is TGTGCCAGCAGCTTAGGACCCGGGAAGGACATTCAGTACTTC. This translates into CASSLGPGKDIQYF. Full variable domain (remainder filled in from reference TRBV11-3 and TRBJ2-4): EAGVVQSPRYKIIEKKQPVAFWCNPISGHNTLYWYLQNLGQGPELLIRYENEEAVDDSQLPKDRFSAERLKGVDSTLKIQPAELGDSAVYLCASSLGPGKDIQYFGAGTRLSVL.

J is TRBJ1-4 and V is TRBV14; TRBD1 is a possible D gene (6 bases). Germline CDR1 SGHDN, CDR2 FVKESK. CDR3 length: 16 amino acids. Between the trimmed V and J ends, which lost 3 bases and 0 bases, there was a span of 11 bases. The CDR3 DNA reads TGTGCCAGCAGCCAGGACAGAAAAGCAACTAATGAAAAACTGTTTTTT. Protein product: CASSQDRKATNEKLFF.

This clonotype appeared a few times. V gene TRBV6-5 combines with J gene TRBJ2-1; the D gene is possibly TRBD2 (6 bases). The germline V and J ends were trimmed by 7 bases and 7 bases, with 8 bases remaining between them. The CDR3 totals 11 residues. Germline CDR1 MNHEY, CDR2 SVGAGI. This chain's CDR3 is CASTGGNEQFF. In DNA form, the CDR3 reads TGTGCCAGCACAGGAGGGAATGAGCAGTTCTTC.

The chain recombines TRBV7-8 with TRBJ2-2; D unclear. The CDR3 has 14 residues. Between the trimmed V and J ends, which lost 6 bases and 6 bases, there was a span of 14 bases. Germline V gene data show CDR1 as SGHVS and CDR2 as FQNEAQ. The CDR3 is CASRFTDWAGELFF. The CDR3, as DNA: TGTGCCAGCAGATTTACAGATTGGGCCGGGGAGCTGTTTTTT.

This chain joins TRBV20-1 and TRBJ2-7; D unresolved. This CDR3 contains 12 residues. Trimming shortened V by 3 bases and J by 5 bases, and 11 bases separated the two germline ends. In germline, CDR1 is DFQATT, CDR2 SNEGSKA (reference sequence). The CDR3 DNA is TGCAGTGCTAGTAAGTTCCGGGACGAGCAGTACTTC. Residues: CSASKFRDEQYF.

There are a few counts of this clonotype. The chain carries TRBV5-4 and TRBJ2-1, with 7 bases lining up with TRBD1. V shed 5 bases, J shed 0 bases, and the junction held 5 bases outside the gene matches. CDR1 is SGHNT, CDR2 YYREEE, per germline (reference sequence). The CDR3 totals 15 residues. The CDR3 DNA follows: TGTGCCAGCAGGCCGGGACAGCTCTCCTACAATGAGCAGTTCTTC. Residues: CASRPGQLSYNEQFF. Full variable domain (missing parts from reference TRBV5-4 and TRBJ2-1): ETGVTQSPTHLIKTRGQQVTLRCSSQSGHNTVSWYQQALGQGPQFIFQYYREEENGRGNFPPRFSGLQFPNYSSELNVNALELDDSALYLCASRPGQLSYNEQFFGPGTRLTVL.

The rearrangement joins TRBV28 to TRBJ2-7; weak D call: TRBD2 (6 bases). The germline V gene has CDR1 MDHEN and CDR2 SYDVKM. This CDR3 contains 14 residues. Trimming left V 7 bases short and J 2 bases short, with 15 bases between. The CDR3 DNA reads TGTGCCAGCATAGGGACCCGGACTACCTACGAGCAGTACTTC. It specifies CASIGTRTTYEQYF.

This clonotype was seen a few times. The chain carries TRBV6-6 and TRBJ2-7, with D hard to call. Trimming removed 5 bases at V and 1 base at J, with 15 bases between. Germline V gene lookup returns CDR1 MNHNY and CDR2 SVGAGI (reference sequence). This CDR3 contains 15 residues. The CDR3 DNA reads as TGTGCCAGCAGTAACCCACCGGGCAGTTCCTACGAGCAGTACTTC. This translates into CASSNPPGSSYEQYF.

The V and J genes are TRBV6-6 and TRBJ2-7; maybe TRBD1 (6 bases). V was cut by 6 bases and J by 3 bases, with 12 bases left in between. There are 13 residues in the CDR3. Germline CDR1 MNHNY, CDR2 SVGAGI (reference sequence). The CDR3 spells CASRDSAGYEQYF. CDR3 coding DNA: TGTGCCAGCAGGGACAGCGCGGGCTACGAGCAGTACTTC.

This chain connects TRBV20-1 to TRBJ1-5, with unresolved D. Germline V gene data show CDR1 as DFQATT and CDR2 as SNEGSKA (reference sequence). Trimming stripped 4 bases from V and 3 bases from J, with 10 bases between. The length of the CDR3 is 13 residues. CDR3 DNA sequence: TGCAGTGCTATATCAGGAGTCAATCAGCCCCAGCATTTT. Residues: CSAISGVNQPQHF.

This chain joins TRBV2 and TRBJ1-4; TRBD1 aligns across 11 bases. The J segment lost 7 bases and the V segment lost 10 bases, leaving 8 bases of the junction unmatched. There are 14 residues in the CDR3. From germline, CDR1 is SNHLY and CDR2 FYNNEI. In DNA form, the CDR3 reads TGTGCCAACCGCCGGACAGGGGGCGGTGAAAAACTGTTTTTT. The encoded protein is CANRRTGGGEKLFF.